A single sample gave rise to the 3 T cell receptor beta chains below, sequenced in a study of T cell repertoires in cytomegalovirus infection (dated by TCRdb to the late 2010s). The sequencer was an Illumina HiSeq 1500. The public sequencing data were trimmed at Q25 with fastp and processed into clonotypes with MiXCR by TCRdb, which kept only in-frame beta chains. When rows share a CDR3 protein, they turn into one entry using the most common DNA and genes. For this sample the table gives roughly 80,000 distinct CDR3 sequences, of which more than 20% were detected only once. The ten largest clonotypes hold approximately 53% of the sample. These receptors are not linked to any known antigen. What the treatment or condition label conveys for this sample: in vitro stimulation with specific CMV peptide epitopes to enrich CMV-specific T cells. Sequenced material: CD8+ T cells from cultured PBMCs, taken from culture after CMV antigen stimulation. These receptors came from a human donor in good health (CMV status not recorded). Some clones in this sample may be carry-over from other donors' samples.

The sample holds many counts of this clonotype. This sequence joins TRBV10-3 and TRBJ2-5; 8 bases map to TRBD1. Germline V gene lookup returns CDR1 ENHRY and CDR2 SYGVKD. The CDR3 is 13 amino acids. The J segment lost 1 base and the V segment lost 8 bases, leaving 3 bases of the junction unmatched. Written as DNA, the CDR3 is TGTGCCATCGGGGGACAGGTCCAAGAGACCCAGTACTTC. It specifies CAIGGQVQETQYF.

This clonotype was counted between two and nine times. The V call is TRBV28, the J call TRBJ1-1; D call uncertain. In germline, CDR1 is MDHEN, CDR2 SYDVKM. The CDR3 consists of 11 residues. V was trimmed by 2 bases and J by 6 bases, leaving 4 bases between them. The chain's CDR3 is CASSLNAEAFF. The CDR3 region has the DNA TGTGCCAGCAGTTTAAACGCTGAAGCTTTCTTT.

The chain recombines TRBV19 with TRBJ1-1; 8 bases are a match to TRBD1. With 4 bases clipped from V and 3 bases from J, the junction kept 7 bases outside the gene matches. This CDR3 is 15 amino acids long. Germline loops: CDR1 LNHDA, CDR2 SQIVND (reference sequence). The CDR3 DNA is TGTGCCAGTAGTACGTGGGGACAGGAAGACACTGAAGCTTTCTTT. Translation: CASSTWGQEDTEAFF. Full variable domain (rest looked up from reference TRBV19 and TRBJ1-1): DGGITQSPKYLFRKEGQNVTLSCEQNLNHDAMYWYRQDPGQGLRLIYYSQIVNDFQKGDIAEGYSVSREKKESFPLTVTSAQKNPTAFYLCASSTWGQEDTEAFFGQGTRLTVV.